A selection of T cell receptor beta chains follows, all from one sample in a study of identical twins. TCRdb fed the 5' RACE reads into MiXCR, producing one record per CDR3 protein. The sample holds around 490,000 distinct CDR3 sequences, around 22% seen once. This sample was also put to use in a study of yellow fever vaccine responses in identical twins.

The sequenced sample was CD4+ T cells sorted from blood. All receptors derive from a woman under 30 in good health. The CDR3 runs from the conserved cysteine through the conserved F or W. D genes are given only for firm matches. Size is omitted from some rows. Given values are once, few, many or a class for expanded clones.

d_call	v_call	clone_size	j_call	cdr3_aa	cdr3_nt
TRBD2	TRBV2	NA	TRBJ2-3	CASSDVIAGGRTDTQYF	TGTGCCAGCAGTGATGTTATAGCGGGGGGTCGAACAGATACGCAGTATTTT
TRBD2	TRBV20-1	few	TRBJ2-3	CSAGGGGTDTQYF	TGCAGTGCGGGCGGGGGGGGCACAGATACGCAGTATTTT
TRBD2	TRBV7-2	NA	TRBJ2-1	CASSSRGLGVEQFF	TGTGCCAGCAGCTCCCGCGGACTAGGGGTTGAGCAGTTCTTC
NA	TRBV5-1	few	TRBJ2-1	CASSSTRNSYNEQFF	TGCGCCAGCAGCTCGACTAGGAACTCCTACAATGAGCAGTTCTTC
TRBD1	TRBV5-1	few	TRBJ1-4	CASSLASTGGFEKLFF	TGCGCCAGCAGCTTGGCGTCGACAGGGGGATTTGAAAAACTGTTTTTT
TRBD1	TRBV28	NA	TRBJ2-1	CASSLWFVGRGTHNEQFF	TGTGCCAGCAGTTTATGGTTCGTCGGCAGGGGGACCCACAATGAGCAGTTCTTC
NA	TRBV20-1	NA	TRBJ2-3	CSARKADTQYF	TGCAGTGCTAGAAAGGCAGATACGCAGTATTTT
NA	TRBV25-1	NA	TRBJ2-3	CASSGRDRTVTQYF	TGTGCCAGCAGTGGGCGGGACAGAACAGTTACGCAGTATTTT
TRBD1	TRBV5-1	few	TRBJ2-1	CASSFTGDLNEQFF	TGCGCCAGCAGCTTCACAGGGGACCTCAATGAGCAGTTCTTC
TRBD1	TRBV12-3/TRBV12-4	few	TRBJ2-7	CASSSRQGPYEQYF	TGTGCCAGCAGTTCGCGACAGGGTCCCTACGAGCAGTACTTC
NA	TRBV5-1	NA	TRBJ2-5	CASSQGGQLQETQYF	TGCGCCAGCAGCCAGGGGGGACAACTCCAAGAGACCCAGTACTTC
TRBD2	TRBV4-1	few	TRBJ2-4	CASTPGLAGGLAKNIQYF	TGCGCCAGTACCCCGGGACTAGCGGGGGGGCTAGCCAAAAACATTCAGTACTTC
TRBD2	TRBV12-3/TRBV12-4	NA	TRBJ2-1	CASRRTSGTFLEQFF	TGTGCCAGCAGACGGACTAGCGGCACCTTTTTGGAGCAGTTCTTC
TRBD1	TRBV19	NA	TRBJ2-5	CASSLRTGGIETQYF	TGTGCCAGTAGTTTACGGACAGGGGGCATCGAGACCCAGTACTTC
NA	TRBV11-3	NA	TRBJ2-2	CASSPVMGAGELFF	TGTGCCAGCAGCCCCGTTATGGGGGCCGGGGAGCTGTTTTTT
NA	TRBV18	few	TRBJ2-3	CASSPGSGSYTDTQYF	TGTGCCAGCTCACCGGGGAGCGGGTCTTACACAGATACGCAGTATTTT
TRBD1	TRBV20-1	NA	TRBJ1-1	CSASSGTVNTEAFF	TGCAGTGCTAGTTCTGGGACAGTGAACACTGAAGCTTTCTTT
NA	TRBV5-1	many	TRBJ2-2	CASSSGLANTGELFF	TGCGCCAGCAGCTCGGGACTCGCGAACACCGGGGAGCTGTTTTTT
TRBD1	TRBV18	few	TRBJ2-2	CASSPDGSGTANTGELFF	TGTGCCAGCTCACCCGATGGATCCGGGACAGCCAACACCGGGGAGCTGTTTTTT
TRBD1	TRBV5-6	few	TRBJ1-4	CASSLQGGDEKLFF	TGTGCCAGCAGCTTACAGGGGGGCGATGAAAAACTGTTTTTT
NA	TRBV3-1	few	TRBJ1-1	CASSQVGPGAGIGTEAFF	TGTGCCAGCAGCCAAGTTGGTCCAGGGGCAGGGATCGGCACTGAAGCTTTCTTT
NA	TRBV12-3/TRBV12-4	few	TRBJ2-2	CASSLSSAGELFF	TGTGCCAGCAGTTTATCGTCGGCCGGGGAGCTGTTTTTT
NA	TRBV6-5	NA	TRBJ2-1	CASSYSSSYNEQFF	TGTGCCAGCAGTTATTCGAGCTCCTACAATGAGCAGTTCTTC
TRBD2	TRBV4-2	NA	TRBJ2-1	CASSQASPGLAGARYNEQFF	TGTGCCAGCAGCCAAGCTTCCCCGGGACTAGCGGGAGCCAGATACAATGAGCAGTTCTTC
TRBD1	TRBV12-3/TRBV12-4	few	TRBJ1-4	CASSARTGGEKLFF	TGTGCCAGCAGTGCGAGGACAGGGGGGGAAAAACTGTTTTTT
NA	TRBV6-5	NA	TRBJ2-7	CASSHSLLGPYEQYF	TGTGCCAGCAGTCACTCACTGTTAGGGCCCTACGAGCAGTACTTC
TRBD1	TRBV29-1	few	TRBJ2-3	CSVDRGQGVSDTQYF	TGCAGCGTAGACCGGGGACAGGGGGTCTCAGATACGCAGTATTTT
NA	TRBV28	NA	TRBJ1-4	CASSPGGGREKLFF	TGTGCCAGCAGTCCCGGGGGCGGTCGGGAAAAACTGTTTTTT
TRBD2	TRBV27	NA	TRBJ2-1	CASRGTSGTLYNEQFF	TGTGCCAGCAGGGGGACTAGCGGGACCTTATACAATGAGCAGTTCTTC
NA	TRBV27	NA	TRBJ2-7	CASRQSPRTSYEQYF	TGTGCCAGCAGACAGTCGCCCCGAACCTCCTACGAGCAGTACTTC
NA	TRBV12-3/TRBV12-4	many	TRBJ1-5	CASSQRVGTVNQPQHF	TGTGCCAGCAGCCAACGAGTTGGGACGGTCAATCAGCCCCAGCATTTT
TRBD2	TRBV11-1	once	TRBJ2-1	CASSLARTSGISSYNEQFF	TGTGCCAGCAGCTTAGCTAGGACTAGCGGGATTAGCTCCTACAATGAGCAGTTCTTC
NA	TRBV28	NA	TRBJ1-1	CASSLAGKDTEAFF	TGTGCCAGCAGTTTGGCTGGGAAAGACACTGAAGCTTTCTTT
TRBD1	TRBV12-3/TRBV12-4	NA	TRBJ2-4	CASSSGQGRAKNIQYF	TGTGCCAGCAGTTCGGGACAGGGGAGGGCCAAAAACATTCAGTACTTC
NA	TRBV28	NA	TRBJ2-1	CASSGLVGEAYNEQFF	TGTGCCAGCAGTGGCCTGGTAGGGGAAGCCTACAATGAGCAGTTCTTC
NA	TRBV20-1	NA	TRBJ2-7	CSARGLAGHYEQYF	TGCAGTGCTAGAGGGCTAGCTGGGCACTACGAGCAGTACTTC
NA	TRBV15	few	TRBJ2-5	CATSSRRQGIQETQYF	TGTGCCACCAGCAGCCGACGGCAGGGAATACAAGAGACCCAGTACTTC
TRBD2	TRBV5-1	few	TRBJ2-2	CASSWGLDYTGELFF	TGCGCCAGCAGCTGGGGACTAGATTATACCGGGGAGCTGTTTTTT
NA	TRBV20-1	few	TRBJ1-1	CSATGGLDTEAFF	TGCAGTGCTACGGGAGGGTTGGATACTGAAGCTTTCTTT
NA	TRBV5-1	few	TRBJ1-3	CASSLLAGSLENTIYF	TGCGCCAGCAGCTTGCTTGCAGGGTCTCTGGAAAACACCATATATTTT